This T cell receptor beta chain was profiled in a study of blood T cell repertoires in COVID-19 (TCRdb year 2020). Context from the whole study: Collaborator samples came from the United States, Italy and Spain and covered acute and convalescent phases of COVID-19. The prospective study material was composed of cDNA or gDNA derived from T cells, B-cell-depleted T cells, or PBMCs. Subjects who had been exposed to COVID-19, were actively infected with it, or had recovered from it provided the deeply sampled blood TCRbeta repertoires that made up the dataset. The repertoires were released in a freely available public database meant as a resource for research on the immune response to SARS-CoV-2. The samples were drawn from the first 160 participants of the ongoing ImmuneRACE study and from more than 1,000 subjects provided by 6 global collaborators. A de-identified subject ID, COVID-19 status, age in years and sex were almost always included in the sample metadata. Where HLA class I and class II types were available, the types were taken from metadata supplied by the sample provider, not from assay-based typing.

As for this clone: Its antigen has not been determined. Base qualities are not at hand, and no much larger clone is one base apart.

Trimming leaves V shorter by 5 bases and J shorter by 9 bases, with the junction holding 10 bases beyond the gene matches. Its CDR3 holds 14 amino acids, cysteine through phenylalanine. Solely the CDR3 DNA is kept, with 42 bases framed from the first base. CDR1 and CDR2 were assigned from the germline V gene as SNHLY and FYNNEI. TCRbeta CDR3 regions were amplified from genomic DNA using the immunoSEQ Assay, a bias-controlled multiplex PCR. The study's own analysis went as follows. The number of nucleated cells in each sample was estimated from the amplification of reference gene primers within the assay. Sequence reads were collapsed and filtered to measure the absolute abundance of every unique TCRbeta CDR3 rearrangement. For each sample, productive Simpson clonality was calculated as the square root of Simpson's diversity index over productive rearrangements. The immuneACCESS repertoire file appears here via TCRdb, limited to in-frame rearrangements. These files lack a portion of the clones; in checked studies, under half of the deficit traces to unresolved V genes, and the cause of the others is not known. Clone size and the V and J calls come from that table; the DNA yielded D and trimming. In all, the sample holds 150,000 to 200,000 clones, and roughly 85% of those were seen once. The ten largest account for 26% of the sample.

The collaborating institutions used their own protocols to collect whole blood in K2EDTA tubes. Collaborator samples were shipped for TCRbeta analysis as frozen whole blood, isolated PBMCs, or DNA extracted from either sample type. Study-wide findings and limitations: How much clinical and demographic metadata was included differed by source and by participant, and the metadata was provided uncurated.

The specimen was peripheral blood. The TCR originated in a woman between 70 and 85 years old with acute or convalescent COVID-19. The rearranged segments are TRBV2 and TRBJ1-5; TRBD1 agrees with 7 junctional bases. DNA sequence: TGTGCCAGCAGTCTACAGGGGCAGAGGGGGCCCCAGCATTTT. The encoded protein is CASSLQGQRGPQHF.